Shown below are 32 T cell receptor beta chains from a single sample sequenced in a study of blood T cells in healthy people across ages. PCR was performed a second time for about 6 to 11 cycles using a sample-barcoded 5' primer and a J-beta primer mix. TCRdb re-called the 5' RACE reads through MiXCR, storing one row per CDR3 protein. The table has 600,000 to 650,000 distinct CDR3 sequences, under 70% seen once; the top ten hold around 37%. The specimen sequenced was blood. These receptors all come from a man aged 55 to 69 in good health.

Only one count was recorded for this clonotype. V gene TRBV15 combines with J gene TRBJ1-4; TRBD1 matches 7 bases. There are 15 residues in the CDR3. Germline trimming cut 1 base from V and 7 bases from J; bases unmatched to any gene: 6. The V gene's germline CDR1 is LNHNV and CDR2 YYDKDF (reference sequence). The CDR3: CATSRVQGGGEKLFF. CDR3 DNA sequence: TGTGCCACCAGCAGAGTCCAGGGGGGTGGTGAAAAACTGTTTTTT.

This clonotype was counted between two and nine times. The chain links TRBV3-1 to TRBJ2-5; 7 bases agree with TRBD2. The J segment lost 3 bases and the V segment lost 3 bases, leaving 13 bases of the junction unmatched. CDR3 length equals 17 residues. Germline V gene data show CDR1 as LGHDT and CDR2 as YNNKEL (reference sequence). The CDR3 coding sequence is TGTGCCAGCAGCCAGTGGGTCGGGCTAGCGGTGGAAGAGACCCAGTACTTC. It is translated as CASSQWVGLAVEETQYF.

This clonotype came up a few times. V and J are TRBV24-1 and TRBJ2-1; 15 bases map to TRBD2. There are 13 residues in the CDR3. Germline assignment: CDR1 KGHDR and CDR2 SFDVKD. V dropped 9 bases and J dropped 10; count of bases not matched to a gene: 3. The CDR3 reads CATGLAGGREQFF. Written as DNA, the CDR3 is TGTGCCACCGGACTAGCGGGGGGGAGGGAGCAGTTCTTC.

The J gene is TRBJ1-1, the V gene TRBV14, with D uncertain. Trimming stripped 0 bases from V and 1 base from J, with 6 bases between. The germline V gene has CDR1 SGHDN and CDR2 FVKESK. The CDR3 is 14 amino acids. The CDR3 nucleotides are TGTGCCAGCAGCCAAGAATCCTGGAACACTGAAGCTTTCTTT. This gives the protein CASSQESWNTEAFF.

The rearrangement links TRBV30 to TRBJ2-1; maybe TRBD1 (6 bases). The germline gives CDR1 GTSNPN, CDR2 SVGIG (reference sequence). Between the trimmed V and J ends, which lost 4 bases and 4 bases, there was a span of 14 bases. CDR3 size: 14 residues. The CDR3 DNA sequence: TGTGCCTGGACCTTTAGGGGGTATTACAATGAGCAGTTCTTC. Amino acids: CAWTFRGYYNEQFF.

The chain employs TRBV20-1 and TRBJ2-5, with a weak D call TRBD2 (5 bases). The CDR3 runs 14 residues. V lost 2 bases and J 1 base, leaving 11 bases between the germline ends. The V gene's germline CDR1 is DFQATT and CDR2 SNEGSKA (reference sequence). The DNA for the CDR3 is TGCAGTGCTAGAAAGTCAAGCGGCCAAGAGACCCAGTACTTC. Translation: CSARKSSGQETQYF.

This chain connects TRBV10-3 to TRBJ2-5; TRBD1 aligns across 8 bases. V lost 7 bases, J lost 5 bases, and 6 bases stayed unmatched. The CDR3 totals 13 residues. Germline V CDR1 and CDR2: ENHRY, SYGVKD. The DNA for the CDR3 is TGTGCCATCACGACAGGGGCTAGGGAGACCCAGTACTTC. Translating it yields CAITTGARETQYF.

This chain links TRBV29-1 with TRBJ2-1; TRBD2 aligns across 11 bases. The trim removed 4 bases at V and 9 bases at J, leaving 5 bases unmatched. Germline V CDR1 and CDR2: SQVTM, ANQGSEA. There are 13 residues in the CDR3. The CDR3 DNA follows: TGCAGCGTTGCACTAGCGGGAGAAAGTGAGCAGTTCTTC. It codes for CSVALAGESEQFF.

About this clonotype itself: Being one base from a much bigger clone, this may be a read error. The V and J genes are TRBV12-3 or TRBV12-4 and TRBJ2-5; weak D call: TRBD1 (6 bases). This CDR3 region has 14 residues. CDR3 coding DNA: TGTGCCAGCAGTCCTGGACAGCGGCAAGAGGCCCAGTACTTC. Translating gives CASSPGQRQEAQYF.

The rearrangement links TRBV11-2 to TRBJ1-3, with 8 bases matching TRBD1. J lost 8 bases, V lost 5 bases, and 8 bases had no gene match. Germline assignment: CDR1 SGHAT and CDR2 FQNNGV. The CDR3 sequence is 14 residues long. The CDR3 is CASSPRTGSDTIYF. The CDR3 region has the DNA TGTGCCAGCAGCCCCCGGACAGGGAGTGACACCATATATTTT.

V and J are TRBV9 and TRBJ2-5; D remains unclear. The CDR3 loop spans 15 amino acids. Trimming removed 4 bases from V and 2 bases from J, with 15 bases in between. CDR1 SGDLS and CDR2 YYNGEE come from the germline V gene. The DNA for the CDR3 is TGTGCCAGCAGCCCGCACAGCCTACTACAAGAGACCCAGTACTTC. This translates into CASSPHSLLQETQYF.

CDR3 loop: CASSLTGHLNQPQHF. The CDR3 nucleotides are TGCGCCAGCAGCTTGACGGGACACCTCAATCAGCCCCAGCATTTT. The chain uses TRBV5-1 and TRBJ1-5; tentative D call: TRBD1 (6 bases). The V gene lost 1 base and the J gene lost 3 bases, with 11 bases spanning the gap. CDR1 is SGHRS and CDR2 is YFSETQ in the germline V gene. The CDR3 runs 15 residues.

For this clonotype: The junction and the germline gene differ at one end; a read error may be behind it. V usage is TRBV6-5 and J usage is TRBJ2-7; 8 bases line up with TRBD1. The J call may be wrong; the DNA end is better matched by TRBJ2-5. This CDR3 spans 16 amino acids. Germline assignment: CDR1 MNHEY and CDR2 SVGAGI. CDR3 loop: CASRYSLQGVKKTQYF. Written as DNA, the CDR3 is TGTGCCAGCAGGTACTCGTTACAGGGGGTGAAAAAGACCCAGTACTTC.

The chain recombines TRBV7-9 with TRBJ2-7, with 10 nucleotides matching TRBD1. Germline loops: CDR1 SEHNR, CDR2 FQNEAQ (reference sequence). J lost 12 bases, V lost 5 bases, and 10 bases had no gene match. The CDR3 runs to 13 residues. This chain's CDR3 is CASSGGQGGPRYF. The DNA for the CDR3 is TGTGCCAGCAGCGGAGGACAGGGGGGACCCCGGTACTTC.

This clonotype showed up just once. The chain links TRBV6-2 or TRBV6-3 to TRBJ2-3; D is possibly TRBD1 (6 bases). The V and J ends lost 6 bases and 3 bases respectively, with 16 bases between them. CDR1 and CDR2 from the germline V gene are MNHEY and SVGEGT. There are 15 residues in the CDR3. This CDR3 is CASRVWGPGTDTQYF. CDR3 nucleotides: TGTGCCAGCAGAGTTTGGGGGCCCGGTACAGATACGCAGTATTTT.

This clonotype was seen more than once but under ten times. The chain combines TRBV20-1 with TRBJ2-5; TRBD1 might be the D (6 bases). The V end was cut by 5 bases, the J end by 1 base, with 8 bases between. The germline V gene has CDR1 DFQATT and CDR2 SNEGSKA (reference sequence). The CDR3 has 12 residues. The CDR3 here is CSAATGQETQYF. The CDR3 DNA reads TGCAGTGCTGCGACAGGCCAAGAGACCCAGTACTTC.

This clonotype was seen more than once but under ten times. V and J are TRBV7-7 and TRBJ2-7; no reliable D call. The last part of the DNA fits TRBJ2-5 better; the J call may be wrong. CDR3 length: 13 residues. In germline, CDR1 is SSHAT, CDR2 FNYEAQ (reference sequence). CDR3 nucleotide sequence: TGTGCCAGCAGCTTTCATCCGGGCGAGACCCAGTACTTC. This gives the protein CASSFHPGETQYF.

The chain recombines TRBV5-1 with TRBJ2-5; 12 bases match TRBD2. V lost 5 bases and J lost 3; bases outside the gene matches: 20. The CDR3 contains 20 residues. Looked up from germline, CDR1 is SGHRS and CDR2 is YFSETQ. The CDR3 region has the DNA TGCGCCAGCAGACTTCCTTCTCTAATGACTAGCGGGAGATTCGAAGAGACCCAGTACTTC. Translation gives CASRLPSLMTSGRFEETQYF.

In its sample, this clonotype was seen once. This chain connects TRBV7-9 to TRBJ2-5; no reliable D call. CDR3 length equals 15 residues. The V and J ends lost 3 bases and 2 bases respectively, with 13 bases between them. Germline V lookup: CDR1 SEHNR, CDR2 FQNEAQ (reference sequence). Here the CDR3 DNA reads TGTGCCAGCAGCTTCCCGAGACAACGACAAGAGACCCAGTACTTC. The encoded protein is CASSFPRQRQETQYF.

This clonotype was seen a few times. The chain employs TRBV4-2 and TRBJ1-4; 7 bases agree with TRBD1. CDR1 is LGHNA, CDR2 YNFKEQ, per germline. Trimming at V came to 4 bases and at J to 0 bases, leaving 5 bases not matched to a gene. The CDR3 consists of 16 residues. CDR3 in amino acids: CASSLGQGATNEKLFF. CDR3 DNA: TGTGCCAGCAGCCTGGGCCAGGGGGCAACTAATGAAAAACTGTTTTTT.

V and J are TRBV6-6 and TRBJ2-2, with 8 bases identical to TRBD2. CDR1 and CDR2 from the germline V gene are MNHNY and SVGAGI (reference sequence). Trimming at V came to 6 bases and at J to 3 bases, leaving 3 bases not matched to a gene. The CDR3 loop spans 14 amino acids. CDR3 loop: CASRLTSDTGELFF. CDR3 nucleotides: TGTGCCAGCAGGTTGACTAGCGACACCGGGGAGCTGTTTTTT.

V usage is TRBV4-1 and J usage is TRBJ2-1; D might be TRBD2 (5 bases). The CDR3 loop spans 14 amino acids. Germline loops: CDR1 MGHRA, CDR2 YSYEKL. V was clipped by 2 bases and J by 8 bases, with 13 bases between them. The CDR3 bases are TGCGCCAGCAGCCAACCCCGGCGGGCTTATGAGCAGTTCTTC. As protein: CASSQPRRAYEQFF.

The chain carries TRBV9 and TRBJ2-3; TRBD1 agrees at 10 bases. V was pared by 2 bases and J by 4 bases, with 4 bases of the junction left unmatched. CDR1 is SGDLS and CDR2 is YYNGEE in the germline V gene. The CDR3 loop spans 15 amino acids. CDR3 coding DNA: TGTGCCAGCAGCGTGACCGGACAGGGGGCAGATACGCAGTATTTT. Its protein product is CASSVTGQGADTQYF.

A few counts support this clonotype. The V call is TRBV7-9, the J call TRBJ2-3; D ambiguous. V lost 3 bases and J 0 bases, leaving 10 bases between the germline ends. CDR3 length equals 15 residues. CDR1 is SEHNR and CDR2 is FQNEAQ in the germline V gene (reference sequence). This CDR3 is CASSFKTFSTDTQYF. The DNA of the CDR3 is TGTGCCAGCAGCTTCAAGACTTTTAGCACAGATACGCAGTATTTT.

The chain joins TRBV10-2 to TRBJ2-1; 9 bases are shared with TRBD2. Germline loops: CDR1 WSHSY, CDR2 SAAADI. With 6 bases clipped from V and 8 bases from J, the junction kept 5 bases outside the gene matches. The CDR3 is 13 residues long. CDR3: CASRSGGGDEQFF. The CDR3, as DNA: TGCGCCAGCAGATCCGGCGGGGGGGATGAGCAGTTCTTC.

The chain links TRBV20-1 to TRBJ2-4; no definite D call. The CDR3 sequence is 12 residues long. The germline V gene encodes CDR1 DFQATT and CDR2 SNEGSKA (reference sequence). The V gene lost 6 bases and the J gene lost 6 bases, with 12 bases spanning the gap. CDR3 in amino acids: CSARSGRNIQYF. The CDR3 DNA is TGCAGTGCCCGGAGTGGACGAAACATTCAGTACTTC.

This chain joins TRBV10-1 and TRBJ2-4, with TRBD1 identical over 9 bases. The end of the DNA fits TRBJ2-7 better, so the J call may be wrong. The CDR3 loop spans 14 amino acids. Germline-derived CDR1 and CDR2 are WNHNN and SYGVQD (reference sequence). The CDR3, as DNA: TGCGCCAGCAGTGATACGGGACAGGGAAACGAGCAGTACTTC. Its translation: CASSDTGQGNEQYF.

V is TRBV7-2 and J is TRBJ2-7; the D is unclear. Germline values: CDR1 SGHTA, CDR2 FQGNSA. With 7 bases removed from V and 3 bases from J, the gap between germline ends came to 16 bases. CDR3 length: 14 residues. CDR3 DNA: TGTGCCAGCACCGGTGACCAGAGGAGCTACGAGCAGTACTTC. Protein: CASTGDQRSYEQYF.

Written as DNA, the CDR3 is TGTGCCAGCAGTCTTACCAGGGGTGTGGCGAACACTGAAGCTTTCTTT. Amino acids: CASSLTRGVANTEAFF. This chain links TRBV27 with TRBJ1-1; TRBD1 might be the D (6 bases). Trimming cost V 5 bases and J 1 base, with 17 bases left between them. The germline V gene encodes CDR1 MNHEY and CDR2 SMNVEV (reference sequence). The CDR3 contains 16 residues.

This clonotype was seen a handful of times. The V gene is TRBV5-1, the J gene TRBJ2-3, with D perhaps TRBD2 (5 bases). Germline V lookup: CDR1 SGHRS, CDR2 YFSETQ. This CDR3 contains 11 residues. V lost 8 bases and J 3 bases, leaving 7 bases between the germline ends. The CDR3 bases are TGCGCCAGAGGAGGAACAGATACGCAGTATTTT. Protein: CARGGTDTQYF.

This clonotype appeared once. This chain connects TRBV29-1 to TRBJ2-5; the match to TRBD2 covers 8 bases. The J call is doubtful: the DNA matches TRBJ2-7 better. Germline lookup yields CDR1 SQVTM and CDR2 ANQGSEA. The CDR3 length is 13 residues. CDR3 protein: CSVRLARPYEQYF. CDR3 in DNA: TGCAGCGTCAGACTAGCGAGGCCCTACGAGCAGTACTTC.

This clonotype has more than one count but fewer than ten. V gene TRBV6-1 combines with J gene TRBJ1-6, with D uncertain. Germline loops: CDR1 MNHNS, CDR2 SASEGT. Trimming took off 9 bases at V and 7 bases at J, with 19 bases between the two ends. The CDR3 has 15 amino acids. CDR3 in amino acids: CASSTGGGRNSPLHF. The CDR3 nucleotides read TGTGCCAGTTCGACGGGAGGTGGGAGGAATTCACCCCTCCACTTT.